Presented here are 7 T cell receptor beta chains from one specimen sequenced in a study of T cell responses to AZD1222 COVID-19 vaccine. Here immunoSEQ multiplex PCR was the method, and the copy in TCRdb shows in-frame clones only, minus some. The sample includes more than 80,000 clones, about 91% of them seen just once. Sequencing used peripheral blood, obtained on day 0 of MenACWY control vaccination. The source of these receptors is an adult in good health.

The chain has TRBV30 and TRBJ1-4; D is uncertain. The CDR3 totals 15 residues. Looked up from germline, CDR1 is GTSNPN and CDR2 is SVGIG (reference sequence). V lost 0 bases, J lost 5 bases, and 13 bases lay in between. CDR3 coding DNA: TGTGCCTGGAGTGTAAACGGTGGATCCAATGAAAAACTGTTTTTT. This sequence encodes CAWSVNGGSNEKLFF. Together with reference TRBV30 and TRBJ1-4, the CDR3 gives the full variable domain: SQTIHQWPATLVQPVGSPLSLECTVEGTSNPNLYWYRQAAGRGLQLLFYSVGIGQISSEVPQNLSASRPQDRQFILSSKKLLLSDSGFYLCAWSVNGGSNEKLFFGSGTQLSVL.

The rearrangement links TRBV4-1 to TRBJ1-4; a possible D gene is TRBD1 (6 bases). This CDR3 comprises 17 residues. V lost 1 base, J lost 1 base, and 13 bases lay in between. Germline loops: CDR1 MGHRA, CDR2 YSYEKL. The CDR3, as DNA: TGCGCCAGCAGCCAAGCCCTCGAGGGGGGAACTAATGAAAAACTGTTTTTT. This translates into CASSQALEGGTNEKLFF.

V is TRBV2 and J is TRBJ2-2; the D gene is possibly TRBD2 (5 bases). CDR1 and CDR2 (germline): SNHLY, FYNNEI. The V and J ends lost 8 bases and 3 bases respectively, with 16 bases between them. This CDR3 is built from 15 residues. This chain's CDR3 is CASRTGGRDTGELFF. CDR3 nucleotide sequence: TGTGCCAGCCGAACGGGCGGGCGGGACACCGGGGAGCTGTTTTTT.

The gene calls are TRBV19 and TRBJ1-2; 8 bases are a match to TRBD1. Germline-derived CDR1 and CDR2 are LNHDA and SQIVND (reference sequence). The CDR3 extends over 14 amino acids. The J segment lost 2 bases and the V segment lost 5 bases, leaving 4 bases of the junction unmatched. The CDR3 DNA follows: TGTGCCAGTAGTGTGACAGGGGTCAACTATGGCTACACCTTC. This encodes CASSVTGVNYGYTF. Supplemented by reference TRBV19 and TRBJ1-2, the full variable domain reads DGGITQSPKYLFRKEGQNVTLSCEQNLNHDAMYWYRQDPGQGLRLIYYSQIVNDFQKGDIAEGYSVSREKKESFPLTVTSAQKNPTAFYLCASSVTGVNYGYTFGSGTRLTVV.

The chain has TRBV30 and TRBJ1-5, with a possible D match to TRBD1 (5 bases). V was trimmed by 0 bases and J by 3 bases, leaving 9 bases between them. Germline V gene data show CDR1 as GTSNPN and CDR2 as SVGIG (reference sequence). The CDR3 is 14 amino acids. The CDR3 DNA reads as TGTGCCTGGAGTGTATGGGGGGTCAATCAGCCCCAGCATTTT. This codes for CAWSVWGVNQPQHF.

V and J are TRBV6-1 and TRBJ2-7; the match to TRBD1 covers 7 bases. V was clipped by 4 bases and J by 6 bases; unmatched bases: 15. The CDR3 covers 16 residues. Germline CDR1 is MNHNS and CDR2 is SASEGT. CDR3 sequence: CASSATAGTAPSEQYF. Written as DNA, the CDR3 is TGTGCCAGCAGTGCCACCGCCGGGACAGCGCCGTCCGAGCAGTACTTC.

This clone was found a few times. This sequence joins TRBV3-1 (or the pseudogene TRBV3-2) and TRBJ2-1; 15 bases agree with TRBD2. V shed 4 bases and J 8 bases; nucleotides not matched to a gene: 0. Per the germline V gene, CDR1 is LGHDT and CDR2 is YNNKEL (reference sequence). The CDR3 extends over 14 amino acids. The chain's CDR3 is CASSRTSGGDEQFF. The CDR3 DNA is TGTGCCAGCAGCCGGACTAGCGGGGGGGATGAGCAGTTCTTC.